The 32 T cell receptor beta chains below all came from one sample that was sequenced in a study of shared clonotypes between healthy human individuals. Only in-frame clones appear in the TCRdb table, and some are missing; sequencing was by immunoSEQ multiplex PCR. The sample has 2.3 million or so clones, approximately 95% seen once. Source material: naive CD4+ T cells from PBMCs. Regarding subset: CD45RA+ positively selected. These receptors originate from a man aged 18-30 years in good health. Some clones in this sample may be carry-over from other donors' samples.

The chain combines TRBV19 with TRBJ1-5; no definite D call. V was trimmed by 6 bases and J by 2 bases, leaving 8 bases between them. Germline V gene lookup returns CDR1 LNHDA and CDR2 SQIVND (reference sequence). The CDR3 runs to 13 residues. The CDR3 is CASRRSGNQPQHF. The CDR3 nucleotides are TGTGCCAGTAGGCGAAGCGGCAATCAGCCCCAGCATTTT.

The chain joins TRBV6-5 to TRBJ1-5, with D possibly being TRBD1 (6 bases). This CDR3 region has 15 residues. Germline V gives CDR1 MNHEY, CDR2 SVGAGI. The V end lost 4 bases, the J end lost 5 bases, and 15 bases lay between the germline ends. CDR3 residues: CASSSRRGGDQPQHF. For the CDR3, the DNA is TGTGCCAGCAGTTCACGCCGGGGGGGCGATCAGCCCCAGCATTTT.

The chain is built from TRBV7-8 and TRBJ1-3; TRBD1 aligns across 10 bases. This CDR3 has 17 residues. In germline, CDR1 is SGHVS, CDR2 FQNEAQ. Trimming cost V 2 bases and J 3 bases; bases outside gene matches: 7. Here the CDR3 reads CASSLTLGTGDGNTIYF. CDR3 nucleotide sequence: TGTGCCAGCAGCTTAACTCTCGGGACAGGGGATGGAAACACCATATATTTT.

This chain connects TRBV29-1 to TRBJ2-1; D not resolved. This CDR3 has 13 residues. V was shortened by 5 bases and J by 4 bases, with 12 bases between the two germline ends. The germline V gene has CDR1 SQVTM and CDR2 ANQGSEA. The CDR3 loop reads CSVIVGLYNEQFF. The CDR3 region has the DNA TGCAGCGTTATTGTCGGGTTATACAATGAGCAGTTCTTC.

This clone was observed once. The gene calls are TRBV5-1 and TRBJ2-5; D may match TRBD1 or TRBD2 (5 bases each). Germline V CDR1 and CDR2: SGHRS, YFSETQ. This CDR3 is 16 amino acids long. Trimming pared 6 bases from V and 5 bases from J, leaving 23 bases between. The CDR3 loop is CASKHGGTAVAETQYF. CDR3 sequence (DNA): TGCGCCAGCAAACATGGGGGAACCGCCGTCGCGGAGACCCAGTACTTC.

This clone was picked up a small number of times. Additional DNA sequences in this sample encode the identical CDR3. V usage is TRBV18 and J usage is TRBJ1-1; D unclear. Germline CDR1 is KGHSH and CDR2 is LQKENI. V was clipped by 0 bases and J by 1 base, with 3 bases between them. The CDR3 loop spans 13 amino acids. CDR3 sequence: CASSPPGNTEAFF. The CDR3 DNA reads TGTGCCAGCTCACCACCGGGGAACACTGAAGCTTTCTTT.

The rearrangement uses TRBV7-2 and TRBJ1-4, with D possibly being TRBD1 (5 bases). This CDR3 comprises 15 residues. Germline V gives CDR1 SGHTA, CDR2 FQGNSA. Trimming removed 2 bases at V and 8 bases at J, with 15 bases between. The CDR3 bases are TGTGCCAGCAGCTTAAATCAGGCCCAGGGCGAAAAACTGTTTTTT. Amino acid sequence: CASSLNQAQGEKLFF.

The chain carries TRBV5-1 and TRBJ1-1; D uncertain. The CDR3 contains 14 residues. Trimming cost V 4 bases and J 4 bases, with 14 bases left between them. Germline V lookup: CDR1 SGHRS, CDR2 YFSETQ. The CDR3 reads CASSLSLGSTEAFF. DNA for the CDR3: TGCGCCAGCAGCCTAAGTTTGGGGAGCACTGAAGCTTTCTTT.

This chain links TRBV4-2 with TRBJ1-2; D unclear. In germline, CDR1 is LGHNA, CDR2 YNFKEQ. The V end was cut by 4 bases, the J end by 8 bases, with 20 bases between. The CDR3 length is 15 residues. The CDR3 region has the DNA TGTGCCAGCAGCCCTAGCGTGGTGCGCCCAGGCGGCTACACCTTC. Residues: CASSPSVVRPGGYTF.

The chain employs TRBV28 and TRBJ2-2; either TRBD1 or TRBD2 may supply D (6 bases each). The CDR3 covers 16 residues. V was cut by 3 bases and J by 8 bases, with 19 bases left in between. Germline lookup yields CDR1 MDHEN and CDR2 SYDVKM. CDR3 loop: CASSFGGVFVLGELFF. In DNA form, the CDR3 reads TGTGCCAGCAGTTTCGGGGGCGTTTTTGTCTTAGGGGAGCTGTTTTTT.

This chain connects TRBV18 to TRBJ2-5; TRBD1 matches at 10 bases. Unmatched junction bases numbered 12, after V lost 8 bases and J lost 3 bases. Per germline, CDR1 KGHSH and CDR2 LQKENI. This CDR3 is built from 16 residues. The DNA of the CDR3 is TGTGCCAGCGCGAACCAAATGGACAGGGGGGAAGAGACCCAGTACTTC. Protein sequence: CASANQMDRGEETQYF.

With respect to this clone: The same CDR3 can be traced to other DNA sequences in this sample. The genes are TRBV5-1 and TRBJ2-5; TRBD1 is a possible D gene (6 bases). Germline V gene data show CDR1 as SGHRS and CDR2 as YFSETQ. Trimming left V 0 bases short and J 5 bases short, with 8 bases between. The length of the CDR3 is 13 residues. DNA for the CDR3: TGCGCCAGCAGCTTGGACAGGGTCGAGACCCAGTACTTC. This gives the protein CASSLDRVETQYF. Drawing the rest from reference TRBV5-1 and TRBJ2-5, the complete variable domain is KAGVTQTPRYLIKTRGQQVTLSCSPISGHRSVSWYQQTPGQGLQFLFEYFSETQRNKGNFPGRFSGRQFSNSRSEMNVSTLELGDSALYLCASSLDRVETQYFGPGTRLLVL.

In this sample, this clone turned up once. The chain is built from TRBV9 and TRBJ1-2; 8 nucleotides agree with TRBD1. Germline CDR1 SGDLS, CDR2 YYNGEE. This CDR3 is built from 15 residues. V shed 3 bases and J 7 bases; nucleotides not matched to a gene: 11. CDR3 region: CASSGWTGFEGGYTF. The CDR3 DNA follows: TGTGCCAGCAGCGGATGGACAGGGTTTGAGGGTGGCTACACCTTC.

V is TRBV4-3 and J is TRBJ2-3, with 7 bases aligning to TRBD2. Germline lookup yields CDR1 LGHNA and CDR2 YSLEER. The CDR3 length is 17 residues. Trimming cost V 1 base and J 4 bases; bases outside gene matches: 11. CDR3 loop: CASSQASYGGSSDTQYF. CDR3 DNA sequence: TGCGCCAGCAGCCAAGCCTCCTATGGCGGGAGTTCAGATACGCAGTATTTT.

The V gene is TRBV6-1, the J gene TRBJ1-3; a weak D match, TRBD1 (5 bases). The CDR3 sequence is 15 residues long. The germline V and J ends were trimmed by 1 base and 4 bases, with 11 bases remaining between them. From germline, CDR1 is MNHNS and CDR2 SASEGT. CDR3 DNA sequence: TGTGCCAGCAGTGAAGGAGGGACGGAGGGAAACACCATATATTTT. Translated, it gives CASSEGGTEGNTIYF.

This rearrangement joins TRBV5-4 to TRBJ2-1; D is undetermined. The CDR3 is made up of 12 amino acids. Between the trimmed V and J ends, which lost 2 bases and 6 bases, there was a span of 6 bases. Germline V CDR1 and CDR2: SGHNT, YYREEE (reference sequence). CDR3 bases: TGTGCCAGCAGCTTATCAGCCAATGAGCAGTTCTTC. Protein product: CASSLSANEQFF.

The chain recombines TRBV9 with TRBJ2-7; 9 bases are shared with TRBD1. Germline values: CDR1 SGDLS, CDR2 YYNGEE. The CDR3 runs to 15 residues. V lost 4 bases and J lost 3; bases outside the gene matches: 8. This CDR3 is CASSPRTGDGYEQYF. CDR3 DNA sequence: TGTGCCAGCAGCCCCCGGACAGGGGATGGCTACGAGCAGTACTTC.

This clone has just a few counts. CDR3 bases: TGCAGCGTCGCGTACCTAATGAACACTGAAGCTTTCTTT. This sequence encodes CSVAYLMNTEAFF. V and J are TRBV29-1 and TRBJ1-1, with no clear D. The germline CDR1 and CDR2 sequences are SQVTM and ANQGSEA. The CDR3 length is 13 residues. Trimming stripped 6 bases from V and 0 bases from J, with 11 bases between. The variable domain in full, completed from reference TRBV29-1 and TRBJ1-1, reads SAVISQKPSRDICQRGTSLTIQCQVDSQVTMMFWYRQQPGQSLTLIATANQGSEATYESGFVIDKFPISRPNLTFSTLTVSNMSPEDSSIYLCSVAYLMNTEAFFGQGTRLTVV.

This clone appeared a single time. The chain has TRBV4-1 and TRBJ2-1; 12 nucleotides line up with TRBD2. Looked up from germline, CDR1 is MGHRA and CDR2 is YSYEKL. The junction had 3 bases not matched to a gene; V was cut back by 4 bases and J by 2 bases. The CDR3 has 16 amino acids. This chain's CDR3 is CASSPRTSGTYNEQFF. Written as DNA, the CDR3 is TGCGCCAGCAGCCCACGGACTAGCGGGACCTACAATGAGCAGTTCTTC.

Here the CDR3 reads CASSETSGAKNIQYF. The CDR3 DNA is TGTGCCAGCAGTGAAACGTCAGGGGCCAAAAACATTCAGTACTTC. The chain recombines TRBV2 with TRBJ2-4; tentative D call: TRBD1 (5 bases). The V end was cut by 2 bases, the J end by 1 base, with 9 bases between. This CDR3 spans 15 amino acids. Per germline, CDR1 SNHLY and CDR2 FYNNEI.

This clone turned up a few times. This chain joins TRBV6-1 and TRBJ1-5, with a weak D call TRBD1 (5 bases). V was trimmed by 4 bases and J by 0 bases, leaving 10 bases between them. The CDR3 runs 15 residues. Germline lookup yields CDR1 MNHNS and CDR2 SASEGT. This CDR3 reads CASSAQGNSNQPQHF. The CDR3, as DNA: TGTGCCAGCAGTGCCCAGGGAAATAGCAATCAGCCCCAGCATTTT.

This clone was seen a single time. The chain links TRBV11-3 to TRBJ2-2, with TRBD2 identical over 9 bases. This CDR3 comprises 16 residues. Unmatched junction bases numbered 6, after V lost 3 bases and J lost 4 bases. Germline CDR1 and CDR2: SGHNT and YENEEA. In nucleotides, the CDR3 is TGTGCCAGCAGCTTGGAGGCGGGAGGGGTCACCGGGGAGCTGTTTTTT. Amino acids: CASSLEAGGVTGELFF.

The V and J genes are TRBV7-5 and TRBJ1-5. TRBV7-5 is a pseudogene. This CDR3 is 15 amino acids long. The CDR3 bases are TGTGTCAGAAGCCCCGGGGCCAAGGGGAATCAGCCCCAGCATTTT. Protein sequence: CVRSPGAKGNQPQHF.

This chain connects TRBV4-1 to TRBJ2-2; tentatively, D is TRBD1 (6 bases). V was shortened by 4 bases and J by 0 bases, with 18 bases between the two germline ends. Germline V gene lookup returns CDR1 MGHRA and CDR2 YSYEKL. There are 18 residues in the CDR3. The CDR3, as DNA: TGCGCCAGCAGCCGAACGATGGGGGCCGCCTCGAACACCGGGGAGCTGTTTTTT. This sequence encodes CASSRTMGAASNTGELFF.

The chain employs TRBV6-4 and TRBJ2-1; D ambiguous. Germline CDR1 MRHNA, CDR2 SNTAGT. This CDR3 has 14 residues. V gave up 3 bases and J gave up 6 bases, with 12 bases separating them. The chain's CDR3 is CASSEESMGNEQFF. The CDR3 region has the DNA TGTGCCAGCAGTGAGGAATCAATGGGCAATGAGCAGTTCTTC.

The chain couples TRBV7-9 to TRBJ1-4; D is undetermined. Trimming took off 1 base at V and 10 bases at J, with 7 bases between the two ends. CDR1 and CDR2 (germline): SEHNR, FQNEAQ (reference sequence). This CDR3 spans 12 amino acids. CDR3 DNA: TGTGCCAGCAGCTTAGGGCAGCTAAAACTGTTTTTT. It translates to CASSLGQLKLFF. The variable domain in full, with the rest retrieved from reference TRBV7-9 and TRBJ1-4, is DTGVSQNPRHKITKRGQNVTFRCDPISEHNRLYWYRQTLGQGPEFLTYFQNEAQLEKSRLLSDRFSAERPKGSFSTLEIQRTEQGDSAMYLCASSLGQLKLFFGSGTQLSVL.

The chain employs TRBV7-8 and TRBJ2-7, with a possible D match to TRBD2 (6 bases). There are 16 residues in the CDR3. V lost 5 bases, J lost 7 bases, and 24 bases lay in between. In germline, CDR1 is SGHVS, CDR2 FQNEAQ. CDR3 in amino acids: CASSQSRVAGPGEQYF. In DNA, the CDR3 is TGTGCCAGCAGCCAGTCGAGGGTGGCGGGACCGGGAGAGCAGTACTTC.

V is TRBV5-1 and J is TRBJ2-5, with D possibly being TRBD1 or TRBD2 (6 bases each). Trimming left V 0 bases short and J 3 bases short, with 12 bases between. The V gene's germline CDR1 is SGHRS and CDR2 YFSETQ. This CDR3 has 15 amino acids. The CDR3 sequence is CASSLAPRGEETQYF. CDR3 nucleotides: TGCGCCAGCAGCTTGGCTCCTAGGGGGGAAGAGACCCAGTACTTC.

For this clone: Within the sample, other DNA sequences also encode this same CDR3. V and J are TRBV7-2 and TRBJ2-6, with D tentatively TRBD2 (6 bases). Trimming removed 2 bases from V and 0 bases from J, with 8 bases in between. Germline V gene sequence: CDR1 SGHTA, CDR2 FQGNSA. This CDR3 comprises 16 residues. The CDR3 nucleotides read TGTGCCAGCAGCTTATCCGGGGGCTCTGGGGCCAACGTCCTGACTTTC. Translating gives CASSLSGGSGANVLTF.

The chain uses TRBV11-3 and TRBJ2-2; the match to TRBD2 covers 7 bases. This CDR3 is 17 amino acids long. The germline V gene encodes CDR1 SGHNT and CDR2 YENEEA. V was pared by 5 bases and J by 1 base, with 10 bases of the junction left unmatched. The chain's CDR3 is CASSLPRGGKNTGELFF. The CDR3 DNA sequence: TGTGCCAGCAGCCTCCCAAGGGGAGGGAAGAACACCGGGGAGCTGTTTTTT.

A few counts support this clone. This chain joins TRBV9 and TRBJ1-1; 8 positions match TRBD1. Germline lookup yields CDR1 SGDLS and CDR2 YYNGEE. Trimming removed 4 bases from V and 0 bases from J; junction bases left unmatched: 5. The length of the CDR3 is 15 residues. This chain's CDR3 is CASSFGQGLNTEAFF. DNA of the CDR3: TGTGCCAGCAGCTTTGGACAGGGACTGAACACTGAAGCTTTCTTT.

V usage is TRBV5-8 and J usage is TRBJ1-3; D remains ambiguous. The CDR3 has 14 amino acids. Trimming left V 0 bases short and J 0 bases short, with 4 bases between. From germline, CDR1 is SGHTS and CDR2 YDEGEE. As DNA, the CDR3 is TGTGCCAGCAGCTTGGGGAACTCTGGAAACACCATATATTTT. It yields the protein CASSLGNSGNTIYF.